The rows below give T cell receptor beta chains drawn from one sample of a study of cytomegalovirus exposure and HLA in healthy donors. Profiled with immunoSEQ multiplex PCR; TCRdb holds only in-frame clones, not every one. This table has approximately 72,000 clones, around 70% appearing once. Sequenced input: PBMCs. Every receptor here comes from a man in his forties in good health and CMV-seropositive. The CDR3 runs from the conserved cysteine through the conserved F or W. A D gene is named only where the DNA matches it firmly. Not every row has a clone size; where given, it reads once, few, many or a size class.

v_call: TRBV18; j_call: TRBJ1-1; clone_size: few; d_call: NA; cdr3_nt: TGTGCCAGCTCACCAGGGGCCGCCTGGAACACTGAAGCTTTCTTT; cdr3_aa: CASSPGAAWNTEAFF
v_call: TRBV7-9; j_call: TRBJ2-1; clone_size: NA; d_call: NA; cdr3_nt: TGTGCCAGCAGCTTACCCGGGGTAGCCAATGAGCAGTTCTTC; cdr3_aa: CASSLPGVANEQFF
v_call: TRBV30; j_call: TRBJ2-7; clone_size: NA; d_call: NA; cdr3_nt: TGTGCCTGGGGTCCATTGAGTGGCTCCTACGAGCAGTACTTC; cdr3_aa: CAWGPLSGSYEQYF
v_call: TRBV20-1; j_call: TRBJ2-5; clone_size: few; d_call: NA; cdr3_nt: TGCAGTGCTAGTCGCCAAGAGACCCAGTACTTC; cdr3_aa: CSASRQETQYF
v_call: TRBV5-4; j_call: TRBJ1-2; clone_size: NA; d_call: NA; cdr3_nt: TGTGCCAGCAGCTTTGGTGGGCGCGACGGCTACACCTTC; cdr3_aa: CASSFGGRDGYTF
v_call: TRBV6-6; j_call: TRBJ2-1; clone_size: NA; d_call: TRBD2; cdr3_nt: TGTGCCAGCAGTTACTGGGGGACTAGCGGGGATAATGAGCAGTTCTTC; cdr3_aa: CASSYWGTSGDNEQFF
v_call: TRBV7-8; j_call: TRBJ1-2; clone_size: NA; d_call: NA; cdr3_nt: TGTGCCAGCAGCTTTACTATGGACACGAACAGTTATGGCTACACCTTC; cdr3_aa: CASSFTMDTNSYGYTF
v_call: TRBV5-1; j_call: TRBJ2-2; clone_size: NA; d_call: NA; cdr3_nt: TGCGCCAGCAGCCTCCCCCCGACCGGGGAGCTGTTTTTT; cdr3_aa: CASSLPPTGELFF
v_call: TRBV30; j_call: TRBJ1-5; clone_size: NA; d_call: NA; cdr3_nt: TGTGCCTGGAGTAGGACAGACAATCAGCCCCAGCATTTT; cdr3_aa: CAWSRTDNQPQHF
v_call: TRBV7-9; j_call: TRBJ1-1; clone_size: NA; d_call: NA; cdr3_nt: TGTGCCAGCAGCTTAGCTCTCCGAGACACTGAAGCTTTCTTT; cdr3_aa: CASSLALRDTEAFF
v_call: TRBV18; j_call: TRBJ1-5; clone_size: NA; d_call: NA; cdr3_nt: TGTGCCACCTTACAGGGAAGCAGCAATCAGCCCCAGCATTTT; cdr3_aa: CATLQGSSNQPQHF
v_call: TRBV6-5; j_call: TRBJ2-2; clone_size: NA; d_call: NA; cdr3_nt: TGTGCCAGCAGTTCCAGTACCGGGGAGCTGTTTTTT; cdr3_aa: CASSSSTGELFF
v_call: TRBV5-1; j_call: TRBJ1-4; clone_size: NA; d_call: NA; cdr3_nt: TGCGCCAGCAGCTTGACGGGGGGTAGTGAAAAACTGTTTTTT; cdr3_aa: CASSLTGGSEKLFF
v_call: TRBV7-2; j_call: TRBJ2-1; clone_size: NA; d_call: TRBD2; cdr3_nt: TGTGCCAGCAGCCCCCAGCGGGGGGGCCTCAATGAGCAGTTCTTC; cdr3_aa: CASSPQRGGLNEQFF
v_call: TRBV5-6; j_call: TRBJ2-2; clone_size: NA; d_call: NA; cdr3_nt: TGTGCCAGCAGCGCCGGGGTGGAGAGCGGGGAGCTGTTTTTT; cdr3_aa: CASSAGVESGELFF
v_call: TRBV7-2; j_call: TRBJ2-6; clone_size: NA; d_call: NA; cdr3_nt: TGTGCCAGCAGAGAAAGGGGTTCAGGGGCCAACGTCCTGACTTTC; cdr3_aa: CASRERGSGANVLTF
v_call: TRBV7-9; j_call: TRBJ2-5; clone_size: NA; d_call: NA; cdr3_nt: TGTGCCAGCAGCCCCAGGCCAGCGCGGGATGGTGAGACCCAGTACTTC; cdr3_aa: CASSPRPARDGETQYF
v_call: TRBV7-9; j_call: TRBJ2-5; clone_size: NA; d_call: NA; cdr3_nt: TGTGCCAGCAGGCCCAGGGTCCAAGAGACCCAGTACTTC; cdr3_aa: CASRPRVQETQYF
v_call: TRBV6-5; j_call: TRBJ1-2; clone_size: NA; d_call: TRBD1; cdr3_nt: TGTGCCAGCAGTACCTTCCCGGGACAGGCAGATGGCTACACCTTC; cdr3_aa: CASSTFPGQADGYTF
v_call: TRBV12-5; j_call: TRBJ2-2; clone_size: NA; d_call: NA; cdr3_nt: TGTGCTAGTGGTCAGGGTCTGGCGAACACCGGGGAGCTGTTTTTT; cdr3_aa: CASGQGLANTGELFF
v_call: TRBV11-3; j_call: TRBJ2-7; clone_size: NA; d_call: NA; cdr3_nt: TGTGCCAGCAGCCCCTCAAGACTCGAGCAGTACTTC; cdr3_aa: CASSPSRLEQYF
v_call: TRBV11-3; j_call: TRBJ2-7; clone_size: NA; d_call: TRBD1; cdr3_nt: TGTGCCAGCAGCTTCCCCGGGACAGGGGTTTACGAGCAGTACTTC; cdr3_aa: CASSFPGTGVYEQYF
v_call: TRBV25-1; j_call: TRBJ1-5; clone_size: NA; d_call: TRBD1; cdr3_nt: TGTGCCAGCAGGGGCACAGGGGAACATCAGCCCCAGCATTTT; cdr3_aa: CASRGTGEHQPQHF
v_call: TRBV25-1; j_call: TRBJ1-5; clone_size: NA; d_call: TRBD1; cdr3_nt: TGTGCCAGCAGTGACGGACAGGCTCTTGGGCCCCAGCATTTT; cdr3_aa: CASSDGQALGPQHF
v_call: TRBV4-1; j_call: TRBJ1-3; clone_size: few; d_call: NA; cdr3_nt: TGCGCCAGCAGCCAAGGACTCCTGAGCTCTGGAAACACCATATATTTT; cdr3_aa: CASSQGLLSSGNTIYF
v_call: TRBV6-6; j_call: TRBJ1-2; clone_size: NA; d_call: TRBD1; cdr3_nt: TGTGCCAGCAGTTACCGGGACAGGGATGACTATGGCTACACCTTC; cdr3_aa: CASSYRDRDDYGYTF
v_call: TRBV19; j_call: TRBJ1-2; clone_size: NA; d_call: TRBD1; cdr3_nt: TGTGCCAGTAGTCTCCGGGACAGAAACTATGGCTACACCTTC; cdr3_aa: CASSLRDRNYGYTF
v_call: TRBV27; j_call: TRBJ2-1; clone_size: NA; d_call: NA; cdr3_nt: TGTGCCAGCAGTTTATGGAGGGGACAGCCTTTGAACTACAATGAGCAGTTCTTC; cdr3_aa: CASSLWRGQPLNYNEQFF
v_call: TRBV6-5; j_call: TRBJ1-2; clone_size: NA; d_call: NA; cdr3_nt: TGTGCCAGCAGCCAGGGGTATGGCTACACCTTC; cdr3_aa: CASSQGYGYTF
v_call: TRBV29-1; j_call: TRBJ2-3; clone_size: NA; d_call: NA; cdr3_nt: TGCAGCGTTGAGGCCCACGATACGCAGTATTTT; cdr3_aa: CSVEAHDTQYF
v_call: TRBV27; j_call: TRBJ2-7; clone_size: NA; d_call: TRBD1; cdr3_nt: TGTGCCAGCAGATATGGGACAGAACACTACGAGCAGTACTTC; cdr3_aa: CASRYGTEHYEQYF
v_call: TRBV2; j_call: TRBJ1-6; clone_size: NA; d_call: TRBD1; cdr3_nt: TGTGCCAGTAGTGAACTATGGGACAGGGCTAATTCACCCCTCCACTTT; cdr3_aa: CASSELWDRANSPLHF
v_call: TRBV19; j_call: TRBJ2-1; clone_size: NA; d_call: NA; cdr3_nt: TGTGCCAGTAGTATTCGGGGTTACGAGCAGTTCTTC; cdr3_aa: CASSIRGYEQFF
v_call: TRBV7-2; j_call: TRBJ1-1; clone_size: NA; d_call: NA; cdr3_nt: TGTGCCAGCACTCGAGCCAGGGCTAACACTGAAGCTTTCTTT; cdr3_aa: CASTRARANTEAFF
v_call: TRBV5-6; j_call: TRBJ2-3; clone_size: NA; d_call: TRBD2; cdr3_nt: TGTGCCAGCAGCCCCCGGGGGGGTGGCACAGATACGCAGTATTTT; cdr3_aa: CASSPRGGGTDTQYF
v_call: TRBV7-7; j_call: TRBJ2-1; clone_size: once; d_call: TRBD2; cdr3_nt: TGTGCTAGCAGCCCTACTAGCGGGGGCGATGAGCAGTTCTTC; cdr3_aa: CASSPTSGGDEQFF
v_call: TRBV5-1; j_call: TRBJ1-1; clone_size: NA; d_call: TRBD1; cdr3_nt: TGCGCCAGCAGCTCCCCCTCCGGGACAGGGGAAGCTTTCTTT; cdr3_aa: CASSSPSGTGEAFF
v_call: TRBV9; j_call: TRBJ1-6; clone_size: NA; d_call: TRBD1; cdr3_nt: TGTGCCAGCAGCCGGACAGGGGGCTTTTCACCCCTCCACTTT; cdr3_aa: CASSRTGGFSPLHF
v_call: TRBV19; j_call: TRBJ1-2; clone_size: few; d_call: NA; cdr3_nt: TGTGCCAGTAGTTCGGACACCGTTAACTATGGCTACACCTTC; cdr3_aa: CASSSDTVNYGYTF
v_call: TRBV28; j_call: TRBJ1-5; clone_size: NA; d_call: TRBD1; cdr3_nt: TGTGCCAGCAGTTTAGTACAGGGGGATCCAAGTCAGCCCCAGCATTTT; cdr3_aa: CASSLVQGDPSQPQHF
v_call: TRBV7-8; j_call: TRBJ1-3; clone_size: NA; d_call: TRBD1; cdr3_nt: TGTGCCAGCAGCTCACCGAGAACAGGGGGATCTGGAAACACCATATATTTT; cdr3_aa: CASSSPRTGGSGNTIYF
v_call: TRBV28; j_call: TRBJ1-2; clone_size: NA; d_call: NA; cdr3_nt: TGTGCCAGCAGTCCGGGGTTAGATGGCTACACCTTC; cdr3_aa: CASSPGLDGYTF
v_call: TRBV18; j_call: TRBJ1-3; clone_size: once; d_call: NA; cdr3_nt: TGTGCCAGCTCACCGAGGTCTGGAAACACCATATATTTT; cdr3_aa: CASSPRSGNTIYF
v_call: TRBV5-1; j_call: TRBJ2-7; clone_size: NA; d_call: NA; cdr3_nt: TGCGCCAGCAGCTTGGTGGGCAGCCCCACGGCCGAGCAGTACTTC; cdr3_aa: CASSLVGSPTAEQYF
v_call: TRBV6-1; j_call: TRBJ2-3; clone_size: NA; d_call: TRBD2; cdr3_nt: TGTGCCAGCAGTGGGCTAGCGGGGGGCCCAGATACGCAGTATTTT; cdr3_aa: CASSGLAGGPDTQYF
v_call: TRBV7-8; j_call: TRBJ1-1; clone_size: NA; d_call: NA; cdr3_nt: TGTGCCAGCAGCTCCAGGGGTACTGAAGCTTTCTTT; cdr3_aa: CASSSRGTEAFF
v_call: TRBV2; j_call: TRBJ2-1; clone_size: NA; d_call: TRBD2; cdr3_nt: TGTGCCAGCGGTTTTCCCTTTGACAAGCTAGCGGGGACCCCCAATGAGCAGTTCTTC; cdr3_aa: CASGFPFDKLAGTPNEQFF
v_call: TRBV5-4; j_call: TRBJ2-2; clone_size: few; d_call: NA; cdr3_nt: TGTGCCAGCAGCCAAACCGGGGAGCTGTTTTTT; cdr3_aa: CASSQTGELFF
v_call: TRBV6-5; j_call: TRBJ1-2; clone_size: NA; d_call: NA; cdr3_nt: TGTGCCAGCAGTTATAACGAGGGCTATGGCTACACCTTC; cdr3_aa: CASSYNEGYGYTF